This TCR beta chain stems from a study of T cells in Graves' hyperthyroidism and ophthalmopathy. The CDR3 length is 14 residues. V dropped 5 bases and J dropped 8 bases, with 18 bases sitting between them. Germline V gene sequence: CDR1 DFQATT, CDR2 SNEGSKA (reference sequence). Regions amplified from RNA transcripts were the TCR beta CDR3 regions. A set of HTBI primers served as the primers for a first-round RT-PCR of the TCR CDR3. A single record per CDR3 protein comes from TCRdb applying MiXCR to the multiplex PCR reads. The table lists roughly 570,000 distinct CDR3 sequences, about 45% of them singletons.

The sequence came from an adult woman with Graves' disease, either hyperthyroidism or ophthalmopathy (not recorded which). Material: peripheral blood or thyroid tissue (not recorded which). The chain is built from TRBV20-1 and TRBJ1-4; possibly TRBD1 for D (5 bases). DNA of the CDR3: TGCAGTGCTCCGACGGGACTAGCGGGAGAAAAACTGTTTTTT. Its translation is CSAPTGLAGEKLFF.